These 32 T cell receptor beta chains were sequenced from one sample in a study of T cells in Graves' hyperthyroidism and ophthalmopathy (dated by TCRdb to 2018 to 2020). Library preparation used multiplex PCR. Data came from an Illumina HiSeq 2000. Amplification of TCR beta CDR3 regions was carried out from RNA transcripts. For the first round of RT-PCR on the TCR CDR3, the HTBI primer set was used together with the Qiagen OneStep RT-PCR kit. TCRdb took the public reads, trimmed them with fastp at Q25, ran MiXCR for clone calling and kept in-frame beta chains. Rows with one shared CDR3 protein collapse into an entry with the most common genes and DNA. Within this sample are 660,000 or so distinct CDR3 sequences, with 45% of them counted one time only. About 7% of the sample comes from the top ten. The material sequenced was peripheral blood or thyroid tissue (not recorded which). All receptors come from an adult man with Graves' disease, either hyperthyroidism or ophthalmopathy (not recorded which).

The chain couples TRBV12-3 or TRBV12-4 to TRBJ2-7; 7 bases align to TRBD1. J gave up 3 bases and V 3 bases, and 8 bases lay outside the gene matches. The CDR3 runs 15 residues. For the CDR3, the DNA is TGTGCCAGCAGTTTTCCGGGACAGCCCTACTACGAGCAGTACTTC. The encoded protein is CASSFPGQPYYEQYF.

The V gene is TRBV7-8, the J gene TRBJ2-2; 7 nucleotides agree with TRBD1. CDR1 is SGHVS, CDR2 FQNEAQ, per germline. V shed 5 bases and J 4 bases; nucleotides not matched to a gene: 10. The CDR3 contains 16 residues. The CDR3 here is CASSRRGGAGTGELFF. The CDR3 nucleotides read TGTGCCAGCAGCCGGAGAGGGGGCGCCGGCACCGGGGAGCTGTTTTTT.

This chain joins TRBV5-1 and TRBJ1-1; 11 bases are a match to TRBD1. Germline V lookup: CDR1 SGHRS, CDR2 YFSETQ. CDR3 length: 17 residues. With 4 bases clipped from V and 12 bases from J, the junction kept 20 bases outside the gene matches. As DNA, the CDR3 is TGCGCCAGCAGCCAAGATTGGGTGGTGGACAGGGGGCGCGAAACTTTCTTT. Encoded protein: CASSQDWVVDRGRETFF.

The chain joins TRBV15 to TRBJ1-2; TRBD1 is a possible D gene (6 bases). This CDR3 region has 15 residues. Germline V gives CDR1 LNHNV, CDR2 YYDKDF (reference sequence). Trimming took off 3 bases at V and 7 bases at J, with 18 bases between the two ends. This chain's CDR3 is CATSSTGRPSGGYTF. CDR3 nucleotides: TGTGCCACCAGCAGCACAGGGAGACCCTCGGGTGGCTACACCTTC. The variable domain in full, completed from reference TRBV15 and TRBJ1-2, reads DAMVIQNPRYQVTQFGKPVTLSCSQTLNHNVMYWYQQKSSQAPKLLFHYYDKDFNNEADTPDNFQSRRPNTSFCFLDIRSPGLGDTAMYLCATSSTGRPSGGYTFGSGTRLTVV.

This clonotype came up a few times. The CDR3 reads CASSLTGTGGANTEAFF. The CDR3 DNA reads TGTGCCAGCAGCTTAACCGGGACAGGGGGCGCGAACACTGAAGCTTTCTTT. The rearrangement joins TRBV7-8 to TRBJ1-1, with 12 bases matching TRBD1. With 2 bases clipped from V and 1 base from J, the junction kept 5 bases outside the gene matches. Germline V gene lookup returns CDR1 SGHVS and CDR2 FQNEAQ. CDR3 size: 17 residues.

This clonotype was detected once. V usage is TRBV11-3 and J usage is TRBJ2-5; 8 positions agree with TRBD1. Germline lookup yields CDR1 SGHNT and CDR2 YENEEA. Trimming at V came to 5 bases and at J to 4 bases, leaving 9 bases not matched to a gene. The CDR3 runs 15 residues. CDR3 amino acids: CASSPDRGGGETQYF. CDR3 sequence (DNA): TGTGCCAGCAGCCCTGACAGGGGAGGAGGAGAGACCCAGTACTTC.

The chain recombines TRBV2 with TRBJ1-5; D possibly corresponds to TRBD1 (6 bases). CDR1 is SNHLY and CDR2 is FYNNEI in the germline V gene. V was pared by 5 bases and J by 6 bases, with 17 bases between. The CDR3 runs 15 residues. The CDR3 nucleotides are TGTGCCAGCAGTTTAGGGCTGAGGGGGAGTCAGCCCCAGCATTTT. It encodes CASSLGLRGSQPQHF.

This chain links TRBV7-8 with TRBJ1-6; TRBD1 matches at 8 bases. V lost 1 base, J lost 9 bases, and 5 bases stayed unmatched. Germline-derived CDR1 and CDR2 are SGHVS and FQNEAQ. CDR3 length: 15 residues. Here the CDR3 reads CASSLGTGSTSPLHF. The CDR3 bases are TGTGCCAGCAGCTTAGGGACAGGGTCGACTTCACCCCTCCACTTT.

This clonotype was observed at least ten times. CDR3 DNA sequence: TGCAGCGCCAGCCGGGGCACACAAGAGACCCAGTACTTC. It is translated as CSASRGTQETQYF. The rearrangement joins TRBV29-1 to TRBJ2-5, with D perhaps assigned TRBD1 or TRBD2 (5 bases each). Germline V gene lookup returns CDR1 SQVTM and CDR2 ANQGSEA. The CDR3 loop spans 13 amino acids. V lost 7 bases and J lost 2, with 14 bases in between.

This chain links TRBV7-9 with TRBJ2-7, with TRBD1 identical over 9 bases. From germline, CDR1 is SEHNR and CDR2 FQNEAQ (reference sequence). The CDR3 is 15 amino acids. V lost 3 bases, J lost 1 base, and 4 bases stayed unmatched. The chain's CDR3 is CASSLGQGGSYEQYF. For the CDR3, the DNA is TGTGCCAGCAGCTTGGGACAGGGAGGATCCTACGAGCAGTACTTC.

With respect to this clonotype: The junction and the germline gene differ at one end; a read error may be behind it. The V and J genes are TRBV6-1 and TRBJ1-1; TRBD1 matches at 8 bases. The CDR3 covers 14 residues. The germline gives CDR1 MNHNS, CDR2 SASEGT. CDR3 region: CASSGTGWNTEAFF. The DNA of the CDR3 is TGTGCCAGCAGTGGGACAGGGTGGAACACCGAAGCTTTCTTT.

This chain links TRBV29-1 with TRBJ1-1; D is undetermined. Trimming stripped 8 bases from V and 1 base from J, with 14 bases between. Germline V lookup: CDR1 SQVTM, CDR2 ANQGSEA. This CDR3 is built from 13 residues. Here the CDR3 reads CSRSAPGNTEAFF. The DNA for the CDR3 is TGCAGCAGATCGGCCCCAGGGAACACTGAAGCTTTCTTT.

The chain is built from TRBV5-1 and TRBJ1-2, with 10 bases identical to TRBD1. The germline V gene has CDR1 SGHRS and CDR2 YFSETQ. CDR3 length: 16 amino acids. Trimming took 4 bases from V and 8 from J; bases not matched to a gene: 14. The CDR3 region is CASSIGTGDLWSGYTF. DNA for the CDR3: TGCGCCAGCAGCATCGGGACAGGGGATCTATGGTCGGGCTACACCTTC.

The chain employs TRBV2 and TRBJ1-1; weak D call: TRBD1 (5 bases). The CDR3 contains 17 residues. Germline CDR1 and CDR2: SNHLY and FYNNEI. Trimming took off 6 bases at V and 7 bases at J, with 27 bases between the two ends. CDR3 protein: CASRLAGGGRSLLEAFF. In DNA, the CDR3 is TGTGCCAGCAGGCTAGCGGGGGGGGGACGGAGCTTACTTGAAGCTTTCTTT.

Ten or more counts support this clonotype. The gene calls are TRBV7-2 and TRBJ1-2, with no clear D. The CDR3 is 15 amino acids. With 0 bases removed from V and 2 bases from J, the gap between germline ends came to 10 bases. Germline V CDR1 and CDR2: SGHTA, FQGNSA. CDR3 residues: CASSLAVGRNYGYTF. The CDR3 coding sequence is TGTGCCAGCAGCTTAGCGGTGGGCAGGAACTATGGCTACACCTTC.

This clonotype has a count of ten or more. This chain joins TRBV10-1 and TRBJ2-7; the D gene is possibly TRBD2 (5 bases). V lost 0 bases, J lost 6 bases, and 6 bases lay in between. The germline V gene has CDR1 WNHNN and CDR2 SYGVQD (reference sequence). The CDR3 consists of 12 residues. The CDR3 protein is CASSESRGEQYF. CDR3 nucleotides: TGCGCCAGCAGTGAGTCCCGGGGCGAGCAGTACTTC.

The V gene is TRBV5-1, the J gene TRBJ2-7; D might be TRBD1 (6 bases). The V gene lost 5 bases and the J gene lost 4 bases, with 10 bases spanning the gap. The CDR3 contains 12 residues. Germline V CDR1 and CDR2: SGHRS, YFSETQ. The CDR3 coding sequence is TGCGCCAGCAGGGACAGTGGATACGAGCAGTACTTC. This codes for CASRDSGYEQYF.

J is TRBJ1-1 and V is TRBV7-8; 8 bases map to TRBD1. The CDR3 is 15 amino acids. The junction had 7 bases not matched to a gene; V was cut back by 6 bases and J by 1 base. The germline gives CDR1 SGHVS, CDR2 FQNEAQ. The DNA for the CDR3 is TGTGCCAGCAGTACCAGGGGGCTATCGAACACTGAAGCTTTCTTT. Encoded protein: CASSTRGLSNTEAFF. Variable domain in full (rest from reference TRBV7-8 and TRBJ1-1): GAGVSQSPRYKVAKRGQDVALRCDPISGHVSLFWYQQALGQGPEFLTYFQNEAQLDKSGLPSDRFFAERPEGSVSTLKIQRTQQEDSAVYLCASSTRGLSNTEAFFGQGTRLTVV.

This chain links TRBV6-5 with TRBJ1-1; perhaps TRBD1 as D (5 bases). Germline CDR1 is MNHEY and CDR2 is SVGAGI. V was clipped by 7 bases and J by 4 bases, with 25 bases between them. CDR3 length equals 17 residues. CDR3 sequence: CASILAGPPSSSTEAFF. Written as DNA, the CDR3 is TGTGCCAGCATTCTCGCGGGGCCTCCTTCTTCGAGCACTGAAGCTTTCTTT.

This chain joins TRBV7-6 and TRBJ2-7; the D gene is possibly TRBD1 (7 bases). Germline V gives CDR1 SGHVS, CDR2 FNYEAQ. V lost 5 bases to trimming and J lost 6 bases, with 20 bases between them. The CDR3 totals 15 residues. The CDR3 sequence: CASSPTGTAGAEQYF. The CDR3 DNA reads TGTGCCAGCAGCCCTACCGGGACAGCGGGCGCCGAGCAGTACTTC.

The chain couples TRBV20-1 to TRBJ1-2; 8 nucleotides align to TRBD1. With V trimmed by 1 base and J by 4 bases, 8 bases remained unmatched. The V gene's germline CDR1 is DFQATT and CDR2 SNEGSKA (reference sequence). The CDR3 has 15 residues. The CDR3 region is CSARVRRTGSYGYTF. CDR3 coding DNA: TGCAGTGCTAGAGTTCGGAGGACAGGGTCCTATGGCTACACCTTC.

This chain joins TRBV27 and TRBJ2-7; possible D gene TRBD1, 5 bases. Trimming cost V 5 bases and J 2 bases, with 13 bases left between them. CDR1 is MNHEY and CDR2 is SMNVEV in the germline V gene (reference sequence). The CDR3 loop spans 14 amino acids. The CDR3 coding sequence is TGTGCCAGCAGTCCAATGGGGCAAACCTACGAGCAGTACTTC. Translation gives CASSPMGQTYEQYF.

This clonotype appeared a few times. The V call is TRBV6-2 or TRBV6-3, the J call TRBJ2-5; 11 bases align to TRBD2. CDR1 and CDR2 (germline): MNHEY, SVGEGT. The CDR3 runs to 15 residues. Losses at the gene ends were 7 bases for V and 5 bases for J; bases not matched to a gene: 9. The chain's CDR3 is CASTTSGSLGETQYF. CDR3 DNA: TGTGCCAGCACTACTAGCGGGAGCCTGGGGGAGACCCAGTACTTC.

CDR3 sequence: CASSLDQTNGYTF. The CDR3 bases are TGTGCCAGCAGCTTGGACCAGACAAATGGCTACACCTTC. The chain has TRBV5-4 and TRBJ1-2; no clear D gene. Trimming removed 0 bases at V and 6 bases at J, with 9 bases between. There are 13 residues in the CDR3. Germline loops: CDR1 SGHNT, CDR2 YYREEE (reference sequence).

This clonotype was detected ten times or more. The chain combines TRBV24-1 with TRBJ2-7; TRBD1 matches at 10 bases. The V gene end was trimmed by 3 bases and the J gene end by 5 bases; junction bases not matched to a gene: 9. CDR1 and CDR2 from the germline V gene are KGHDR and SFDVKD. This CDR3 contains 16 residues. DNA for the CDR3: TGTGCCACCAGTGATCGAGGGACAGGGGAGGTCGACGAGCAGTACTTC. Its protein product is CATSDRGTGEVDEQYF.

This clonotype appeared a few times. This chain connects TRBV2 to TRBJ2-5; 11 bases fit TRBD1. There are 16 residues in the CDR3. The V segment lost 6 bases and the J segment 2 bases; nucleotides outside the gene matches: 8. Germline loops: CDR1 SNHLY, CDR2 FYNNEI. The CDR3 DNA reads TGTGCCAGCAGCGCGCGCCGGGACAGGGGGCAAGAGACCCAGTACTTC. Its protein product is CASSARRDRGQETQYF. The variable domain in full, with the rest retrieved from reference TRBV2 and TRBJ2-5, is EPEVTQTPSHQVTQMGQEVILRCVPISNHLYFYWYRQILGQKVEFLVSFYNNEISEKSEIFDDQFSVERPDGSNFTLKIRSTKLEDSAMYFCASSARRDRGQETQYFGPGTRLLVL.

V gene TRBV6-5 combines with J gene TRBJ1-1, with D hard to call. CDR1 is MNHEY, CDR2 SVGAGI, per germline. The V gene lost 8 bases and the J gene lost 10 bases, with 11 bases spanning the gap. The CDR3 is 10 residues long. The CDR3 loop reads CASRDGRAFF. The CDR3 DNA reads TGTGCCAGCCGCGACGGGAGAGCTTTCTTT.

V usage is TRBV7-9 and J usage is TRBJ1-5; D not resolved. The CDR3 length is 15 residues. Germline V gene data show CDR1 as SEHNR and CDR2 as FQNEAQ (reference sequence). The CDR3 loop reads CARAGSTLLNQPQHF. The CDR3 nucleotides read TGTGCTAGAGCCGGGAGTACGCTTTTGAATCAGCCCCAGCATTTT.

The chain has TRBV9 and TRBJ1-4, with D tentatively TRBD1 (6 bases). Germline loops: CDR1 SGDLS, CDR2 YYNGEE. Trimming pared 4 bases from V and 5 bases from J, leaving 18 bases between. The CDR3 consists of 16 residues. This CDR3 reads CASSLASGAMNEKLFF. The CDR3 coding sequence is TGTGCCAGCAGCTTGGCGTCGGGGGCGATGAATGAAAAACTGTTTTTT.

This clonotype was observed at least ten times. The chain joins TRBV7-2 to TRBJ1-5, with D maybe TRBD1 (5 bases). With 1 base removed from V and 5 bases from J, the gap between germline ends came to 12 bases. The CDR3 has 15 amino acids. Germline CDR1 is SGHTA and CDR2 is FQGNSA. CDR3: CASSLDTGKHQPQHF. The CDR3 region has the DNA TGTGCCAGCAGCTTAGATACAGGAAAGCATCAGCCCCAGCATTTT.

The genes are TRBV20-1 and TRBJ2-5; perhaps TRBD1 as D (6 bases). The CDR3 spans 13 residues. The ends were cut back, 3 bases at V and 5 bases at J, with 13 bases in the middle. Germline V CDR1 and CDR2: DFQATT, SNEGSKA (reference sequence). The CDR3 here is CSASGARGETQYF. For the CDR3, the DNA is TGCAGTGCTAGTGGTGCTAGGGGGGAGACCCAGTACTTC.

This clonotype was seen at least ten times. This chain connects TRBV10-3 to TRBJ1-2, with TRBD1 as a possible D gene (6 bases). This CDR3 has 13 amino acids. With 3 bases removed from V and 7 bases from J, the gap between germline ends came to 12 bases. Germline CDR1 is ENHRY and CDR2 is SYGVKD. CDR3 amino acids: CAISDPLRGGYTF. For the CDR3, the DNA is TGTGCCATCAGTGACCCTCTCAGGGGTGGCTACACCTTC.